This T cell receptor (beta chain) was captured by sequencing in a study of CD8+CD57+ T cells in acquired aplastic anemia. Background on the study: Across the sorted CD4+ and CD8+ cells, DNA amounts averaged roughly 3 ug.

Genomic DNA constituted the template upon which TCR beta VDJ and CDR3 profiling was performed. TCRdb itself ran the reads through MiXCR, one entry per CDR3 protein. The data show 250,000 to 350,000 distinct CDR3 sequences, 50% to 65% seen once. Regarding the study as a whole: Between patients and controls, about 31 CD8+ CDR3 sequences were found in common. For CD8+ Simpson's diversity, patients and controls showed no significant difference.

Only patients with CD8+CD57+ cell expansion on flow cytometry were chosen for sequencing. The patients, all of them, had severe acquired aplastic anemia. About this clonotype itself: Antigen unknown. An end of the junction does not agree with germline; a read error may underlie this.

Source material: sorted CD4+, CD8+, or CD8+CD57+ T cells (not recorded which) from PBMCs. This receptor was identified in a human donor with aplastic anemia.

The DNA for the CDR3 is TGTGCCAGCAGTGAAGGGGACAGGAACTACGAGCAGTACTTC. This codes for CASSEGDRNYEQYF. This chain links TRBV10-3 with TRBJ2-7; 8 bases are shared with TRBD1. CDR1 and CDR2 (germline): ENHRY, SYGVKD. The CDR3 is made up of 14 amino acids.